This TCR beta chain was identified during a study of regulatory T cells in long-lasting Graves disease. This clonotype has ten or more counts. CDR3 length: 12 residues. The V end lost 3 bases, the J end lost 0 bases, and 5 bases lay between the germline ends. Germline V gene sequence: CDR1 DFQATT, CDR2 SNEGSKA (reference sequence). Time point here: persistent/refractory GD, antithyroid drugs over 5 years with positive TRAb. Extracted PBMC RNA gave rise to the TCR library. Library construction for TCR beta used iRepertoire HTBI primers and Arm-PCR of CDR3 regions. Each CDR3 protein gets one entry after TCRdb re-called the multiplex PCR reads with MiXCR. The sample has 500,000 to 700,000 distinct CDR3 sequences; 25% to 30% are singletons.

The receptor comes from a female donor with Graves disease. The material was peripheral blood mononuclear cells (PBMCs), obtained when the disease was refractory, from a patient treated with antithyroid drugs. V and J are TRBV20-1 and TRBJ2-5; D call uncertain. The CDR3 DNA sequence: TGCAGTGCTAGCCCGTACCAAGAGACCCAGTACTTC. Translated: CSASPYQETQYF.